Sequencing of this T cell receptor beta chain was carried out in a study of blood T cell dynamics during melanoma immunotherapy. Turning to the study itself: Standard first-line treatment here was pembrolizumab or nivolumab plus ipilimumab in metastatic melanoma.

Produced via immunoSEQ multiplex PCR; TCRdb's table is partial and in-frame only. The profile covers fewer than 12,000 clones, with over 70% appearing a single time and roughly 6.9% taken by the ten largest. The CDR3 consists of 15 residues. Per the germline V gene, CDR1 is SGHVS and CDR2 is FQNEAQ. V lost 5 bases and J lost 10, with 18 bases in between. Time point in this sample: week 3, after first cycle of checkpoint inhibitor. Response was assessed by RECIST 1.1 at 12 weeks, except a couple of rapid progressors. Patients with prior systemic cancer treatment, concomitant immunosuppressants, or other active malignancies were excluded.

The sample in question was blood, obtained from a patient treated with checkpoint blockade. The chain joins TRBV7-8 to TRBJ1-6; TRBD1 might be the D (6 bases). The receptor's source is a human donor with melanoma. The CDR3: CASSPGGHSGSPLHF. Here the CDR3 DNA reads TGTGCCAGCAGCCCGGGGGGCCATAGTGGATCACCCCTCCACTTT.